This entry concerns a single TCR beta chain. The antigen remains undetermined. This entry is derived from a study of CD8 T cells in Susac syndrome. Reverse transcription of about 0.45 to 1 ug RNA used random hexamers. TCRdb recomputed calls from the immunoSEQ multiplex PCR reads with MiXCR, one row per CDR3 protein. This sample yields about 180,000 distinct CDR3 sequences, of which 95% are seen a single time; under 0.095% belongs to the top ten. Study-level results: The relatively small number of individuals in the TCR sequencing and HLA analysis was acknowledged by the study.

This CDR3 region has 14 residues. Losses at the gene ends were 8 bases for V and 2 bases for J; bases not matched to a gene: 11. Germline CDR1 SQVTM, CDR2 ANQGSEA. The chain recombines TRBV29-1 with TRBJ2-5; 7 nucleotides align to TRBD1. The receptor's source is a human donor with multiple sclerosis. Sequenced input: CD4+ T cells from PBMCs. The CDR3: CSTRQGLLQETQYF. The CDR3 coding sequence is TGCAGCACAAGACAGGGCCTCCTGCAAGAGACCCAGTACTTC. Using reference TRBV29-1 and TRBJ2-5 for the parts outside the CDR3, the full variable domain is SAVISQKPSRDICQRGTSLTIQCQVDSQVTMMFWYRQQPGQSLTLIATANQGSEATYESGFVIDKFPISRPNLTFSTLTVSNMSPEDSSIYLCSTRQGLLQETQYFGPGTRLLVL.